These 3 T cell receptor beta chains originate from one sample sequenced in a study of OX40 agonist ivuxolimab in advanced cancers. Profiled with immunoSEQ multiplex PCR; TCRdb holds only in-frame clones, not every one. Here the sample spans about 84,000 clones, roughly nine tenths being singletons. Source: CD4+ or CD8+ T cells sorted from blood, taken in a trial of the OX40 agonist ivuxolimab. Source of these receptors: an adult with an advanced solid tumor such as melanoma, head and neck, liver or kidney cancer.

The CDR3 DNA reads TGTGCCAGCAGGGGGACTAGCGGGAGACCGGGGTTCACCTACGAGCAGTACTTC. Its protein product is CASRGTSGRPGFTYEQYF. The rearrangement links TRBV28 to TRBJ2-7; 14 bases agree with TRBD2. Trimming cost V 6 bases and J 2 bases; bases outside gene matches: 12. The CDR3 is 18 residues long. Germline CDR1 is MDHEN and CDR2 is SYDVKM.

This sequence joins TRBV19 and TRBJ1-5, with a possible D match to TRBD1 (5 bases). Germline assignment: CDR1 LNHDA and CDR2 SQIVND (reference sequence). This CDR3 comprises 14 residues. Trimming removed 7 bases at V and 4 bases at J, with 14 bases between. As DNA, the CDR3 is TGTGCCAGTAAGGCGGGGCGCGAAAATCAGCCCCAGCATTTT. It is translated as CASKAGRENQPQHF.

The genes are TRBV28 and TRBJ1-2, with TRBD1 as a possible D gene (6 bases). The V gene lost 6 bases and the J gene lost 2 bases, with 16 bases spanning the gap. CDR3 length equals 15 residues. Per germline, CDR1 MDHEN and CDR2 SYDVKM. The DNA for the CDR3 is TGTGCCAGCAGGGAAAGGACAGTTAGGAACTATGGCTACACCTTC. Its protein product is CASRERTVRNYGYTF.